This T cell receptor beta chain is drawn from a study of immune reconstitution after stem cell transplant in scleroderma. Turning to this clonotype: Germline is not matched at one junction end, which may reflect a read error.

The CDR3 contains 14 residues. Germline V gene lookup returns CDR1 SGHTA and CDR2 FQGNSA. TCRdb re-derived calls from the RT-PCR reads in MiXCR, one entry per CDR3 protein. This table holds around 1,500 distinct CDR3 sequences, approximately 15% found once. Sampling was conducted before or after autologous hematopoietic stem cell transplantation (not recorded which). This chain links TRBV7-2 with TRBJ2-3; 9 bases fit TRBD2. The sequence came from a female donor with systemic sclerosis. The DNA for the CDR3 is TGTGCCAGCAGCCTAGCGGGGAGCACAGATACGCAGTATTTT. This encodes CASSLAGSTDTQYF.